This T cell receptor beta chain was captured in a study of T and B cells in COVID-19 patients. Blood genomic DNA input for TRB amplification was 250-500 ng. Overall study findings and caveats: Patients with COVID-19 reportedly showed strongly skewed T cell receptor beta variable and joining gene usage.

V lost 6 bases to trimming and J lost 4 bases, with 8 bases between them. This CDR3 has 11 residues. Germline CDR1 is DFQATT and CDR2 is SNEGSKA (reference sequence). Only a few counts were recorded for this clonotype. Its antigen remains unknown. Multiplex PCR with BIOMED2 TRB-A/B primer pools amplified TRB rearrangements. A single record per CDR3 protein comes from TCRdb applying MiXCR to the multiplex PCR reads. The repertoire holds roughly 3,400 distinct CDR3 sequences, with roughly a fifth as singletons. The chain joins TRBV20-1 to TRBJ2-3; weak D call: TRBD1 (5 bases). This TCR derives from a human donor with active COVID-19. Sequencing was carried out using blood. This CDR3 reads CSAQGPDTQYF. The CDR3 DNA follows: TGCAGTGCCCAGGGTCCAGATACGCAGTATTTT.